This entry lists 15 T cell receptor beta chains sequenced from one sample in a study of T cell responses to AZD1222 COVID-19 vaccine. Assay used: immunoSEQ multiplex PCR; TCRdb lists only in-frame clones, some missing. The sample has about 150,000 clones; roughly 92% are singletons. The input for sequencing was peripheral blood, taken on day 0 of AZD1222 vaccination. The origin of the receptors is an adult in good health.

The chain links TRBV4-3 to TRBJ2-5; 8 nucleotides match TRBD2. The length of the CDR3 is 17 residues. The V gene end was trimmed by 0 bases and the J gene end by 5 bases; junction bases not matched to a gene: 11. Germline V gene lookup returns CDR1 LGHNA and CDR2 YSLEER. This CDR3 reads CASSQDMPGGTLETQYF. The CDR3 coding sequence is TGCGCCAGCAGCCAAGATATGCCGGGGGGGACCCTGGAGACCCAGTACTTC.

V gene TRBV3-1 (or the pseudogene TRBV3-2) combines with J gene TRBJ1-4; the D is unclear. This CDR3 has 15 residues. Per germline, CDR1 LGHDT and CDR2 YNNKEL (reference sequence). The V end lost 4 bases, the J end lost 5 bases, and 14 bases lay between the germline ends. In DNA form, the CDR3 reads TGTGCCAGCAGCCCCCTTGGACTGGGAAATGAAAAACTGTTTTTT. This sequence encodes CASSPLGLGNEKLFF.

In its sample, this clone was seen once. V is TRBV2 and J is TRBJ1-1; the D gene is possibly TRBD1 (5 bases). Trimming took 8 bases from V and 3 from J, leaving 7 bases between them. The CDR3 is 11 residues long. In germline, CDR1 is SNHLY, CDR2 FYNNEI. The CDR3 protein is CASSGYTEAFF. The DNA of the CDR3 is TGTGCCAGCTCAGGGTACACTGAAGCTTTCTTT.

DNA of the CDR3: TGTGCCAGCAGCTCGACTAGCGGGAACACAGATACGCAGTATTTT. Translation: CASSSTSGNTDTQYF. The J gene is TRBJ2-3, the V gene TRBV7-3; TRBD2 matches at 11 bases. CDR3 length: 15 amino acids. V was clipped by 4 bases and J by 2 bases; unmatched bases: 2. Germline V gene data show CDR1 as SGHTA and CDR2 as FQGTGA.

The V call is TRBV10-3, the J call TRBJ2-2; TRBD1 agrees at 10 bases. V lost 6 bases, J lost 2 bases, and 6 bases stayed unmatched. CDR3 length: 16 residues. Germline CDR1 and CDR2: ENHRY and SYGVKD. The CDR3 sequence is CAIRPGQGSNTGELFF. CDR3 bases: TGTGCCATCAGACCGGGACAGGGGTCAAACACCGGGGAGCTGTTTTTT.

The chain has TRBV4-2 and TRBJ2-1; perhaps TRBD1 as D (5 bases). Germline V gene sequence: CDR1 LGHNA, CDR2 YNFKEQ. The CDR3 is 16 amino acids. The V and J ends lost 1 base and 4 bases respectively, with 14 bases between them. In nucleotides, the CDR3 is TGTGCCAGCAGCCAAGTTCTCCAGGGTAGTTACAATGAGCAGTTCTTC. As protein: CASSQVLQGSYNEQFF.

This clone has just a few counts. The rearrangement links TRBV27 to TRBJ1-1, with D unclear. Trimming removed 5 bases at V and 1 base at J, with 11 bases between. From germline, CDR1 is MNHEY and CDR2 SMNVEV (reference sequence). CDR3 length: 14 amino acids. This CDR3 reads CASSPGRRNTEAFF. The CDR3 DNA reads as TGTGCCAGCAGTCCAGGACGGCGGAACACTGAAGCTTTCTTT.

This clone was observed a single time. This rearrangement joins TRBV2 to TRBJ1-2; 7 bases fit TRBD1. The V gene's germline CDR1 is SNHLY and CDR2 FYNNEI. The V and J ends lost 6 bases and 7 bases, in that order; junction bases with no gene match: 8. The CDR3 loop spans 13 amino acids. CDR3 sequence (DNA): TGTGCCAGCAGGAAAGAGGGGGCTGGTGGCTACACCTTC. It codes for CASRKEGAGGYTF.

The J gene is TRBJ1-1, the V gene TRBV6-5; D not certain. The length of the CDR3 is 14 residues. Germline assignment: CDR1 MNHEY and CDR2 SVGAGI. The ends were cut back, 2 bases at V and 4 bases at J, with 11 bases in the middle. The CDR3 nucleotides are TGTGCCAGCAGTTACGGGCGATTAGGCACTGAAGCTTTCTTT. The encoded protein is CASSYGRLGTEAFF.

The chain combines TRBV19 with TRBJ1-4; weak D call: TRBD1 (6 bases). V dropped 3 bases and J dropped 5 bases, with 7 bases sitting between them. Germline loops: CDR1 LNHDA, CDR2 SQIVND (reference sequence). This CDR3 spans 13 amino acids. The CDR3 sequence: CASSIQGNEKLFF. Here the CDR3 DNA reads TGTGCCAGTAGTATCCAGGGGAATGAAAAACTGTTTTTT.

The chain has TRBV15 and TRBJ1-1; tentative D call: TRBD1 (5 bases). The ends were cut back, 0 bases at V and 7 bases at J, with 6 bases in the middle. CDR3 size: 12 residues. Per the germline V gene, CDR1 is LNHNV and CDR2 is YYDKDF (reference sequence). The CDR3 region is CATSRETDEAFF. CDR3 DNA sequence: TGTGCCACCAGCAGAGAGACAGATGAAGCTTTCTTT. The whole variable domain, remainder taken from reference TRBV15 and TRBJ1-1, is DAMVIQNPRYQVTQFGKPVTLSCSQTLNHNVMYWYQQKSSQAPKLLFHYYDKDFNNEADTPDNFQSRRPNTSFCFLDIRSPGLGDTAMYLCATSRETDEAFFGQGTRLTVV.

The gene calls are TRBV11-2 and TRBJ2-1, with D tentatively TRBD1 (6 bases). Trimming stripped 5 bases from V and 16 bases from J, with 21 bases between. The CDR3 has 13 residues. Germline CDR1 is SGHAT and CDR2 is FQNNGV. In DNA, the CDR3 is TGTGCCAGCAGCGGGGGCTCTCGTCCAAGGGAATTCTTC. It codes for CASSGGSRPREFF.

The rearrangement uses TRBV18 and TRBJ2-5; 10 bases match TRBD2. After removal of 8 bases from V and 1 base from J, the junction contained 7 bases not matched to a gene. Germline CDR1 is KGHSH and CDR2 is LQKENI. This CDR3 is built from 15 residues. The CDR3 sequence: CASSPRTSGQETQYF. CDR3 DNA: TGTGCCAGCAGCCCGAGGACTAGCGGCCAAGAGACCCAGTACTTC.

CDR3 nucleotides: TGTGCCAGCAGCTTCTCCGATCAGCCCCAGCATTTT. It yields the protein CASSFSDQPQHF. The J gene is TRBJ1-5, the V gene TRBV7-9; D is unclear. CDR1 is SEHNR and CDR2 is FQNEAQ in the germline V gene (reference sequence). V lost 3 bases to trimming and J lost 5 bases, with 5 bases between them. The length of the CDR3 is 12 residues. Combining the CDR3 with reference TRBV7-9 and TRBJ1-5 gives the whole variable domain DTGVSQNPRHKITKRGQNVTFRCDPISEHNRLYWYRQTLGQGPEFLTYFQNEAQLEKSRLLSDRFSAERPKGSFSTLEIQRTEQGDSAMYLCASSFSDQPQHFGDGTRLSIL.

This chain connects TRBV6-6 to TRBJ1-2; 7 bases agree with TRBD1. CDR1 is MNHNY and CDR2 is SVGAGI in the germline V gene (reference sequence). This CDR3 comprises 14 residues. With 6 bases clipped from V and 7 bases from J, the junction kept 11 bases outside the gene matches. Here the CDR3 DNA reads TGTGCCAGCAGAGTTGTGGGGACAGTGGGTGGCTACACCTTC. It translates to CASRVVGTVGGYTF.